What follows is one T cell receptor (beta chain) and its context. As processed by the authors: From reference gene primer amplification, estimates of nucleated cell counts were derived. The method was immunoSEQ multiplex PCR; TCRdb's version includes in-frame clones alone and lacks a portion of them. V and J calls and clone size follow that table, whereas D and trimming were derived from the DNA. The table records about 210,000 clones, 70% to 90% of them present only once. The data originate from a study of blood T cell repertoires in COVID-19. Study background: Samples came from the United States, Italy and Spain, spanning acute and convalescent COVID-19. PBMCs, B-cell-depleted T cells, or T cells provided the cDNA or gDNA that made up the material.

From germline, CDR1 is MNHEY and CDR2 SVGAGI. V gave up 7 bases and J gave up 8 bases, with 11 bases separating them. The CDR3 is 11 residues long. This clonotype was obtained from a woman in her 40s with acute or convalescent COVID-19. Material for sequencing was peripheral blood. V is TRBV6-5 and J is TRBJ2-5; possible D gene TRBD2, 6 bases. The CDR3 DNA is TGTGCCAGCACCACGGGGGTCACCCAGTACTTC. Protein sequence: CASTTGVTQYF.